The next 23 T cell receptor beta chains were all read from a single sample in a study of a mutant IDH1 vaccine in newly diagnosed glioma. Time point reported: week 35, safety follow-up. Each dose delivered 300 ug of mutant IDH1 20-mer peptide subcutaneously with imiquimod. Here immunoSEQ multiplex PCR was the method, and the copy in TCRdb shows in-frame clones only, minus some. The repertoire holds some 63,000 clones, with 74% as singletons. These receptors lack a known antigen. Sequenced material: PBMCs, taken from a glioma patient whose treatment included an IDH1 peptide vaccine. The receptor source for this set is a man aged 45-65 years with glioma.

The CDR3 DNA sequence: TGTGCCAGCAGTGCGGTCGGGCCTGAAGCTTTCTTT. Amino acid sequence: CASSAVGPEAFF. The rearrangement links TRBV2 to TRBJ1-1; no definite D call. There are 12 residues in the CDR3. V lost 4 bases and J lost 6, with 9 bases in between. CDR1 and CDR2 (germline): SNHLY, FYNNEI. Using reference TRBV2 and TRBJ1-1 for the parts outside the CDR3, the full variable domain is EPEVTQTPSHQVTQMGQEVILRCVPISNHLYFYWYRQILGQKVEFLVSFYNNEISEKSEIFDDQFSVERPDGSNFTLKIRSTKLEDSAMYFCASSAVGPEAFFGQGTRLTVV.

V and J are TRBV29-1 and TRBJ1-1, with a possible D match to TRBD1 (5 bases). Trimming took 4 bases from V and 6 from J, leaving 9 bases between them. The CDR3 spans 11 residues. Germline CDR1 SQVTM, CDR2 ANQGSEA. CDR3 region: CSVGRVAEAFF. CDR3 in DNA: TGCAGCGTTGGCAGGGTCGCTGAAGCTTTCTTT.

The chain uses TRBV13 and TRBJ2-7, with 8 bases fitting TRBD2. Germline V gives CDR1 PRHDT, CDR2 FYEKMQ (reference sequence). Germline trimming cut 4 bases from V and 3 bases from J; bases unmatched to any gene: 8. The CDR3 runs 15 residues. CDR3 residues: CASSSLAGGLYEQYF. The CDR3 nucleotides read TGTGCCAGCAGCTCACTGGCGGGGGGCCTCTACGAGCAGTACTTC.

The V call is TRBV19, the J call TRBJ2-7; D tentatively fits TRBD1 or TRBD2 (6 bases each). The CDR3 consists of 14 residues. V dropped 1 base and J dropped 5 bases, with 12 bases sitting between them. In germline, CDR1 is LNHDA, CDR2 SQIVND (reference sequence). The CDR3 nucleotides read TGTGCCAGTAGTATAGCGGGGGCGGCAAACGAGCAGTACTTC. Its protein is CASSIAGAANEQYF.

The V gene is TRBV23-1, the J gene TRBJ2-7, with D uncertain. TRBV23-1 falls under the ORF class, with uncertain function. The CDR3 length is 13 residues. V was clipped by 7 bases and J by 2 bases, with 12 bases between them. CDR3 in amino acids: CASIRNGPYEQYF. CDR3 nucleotide sequence: TGCGCCAGCATCCGGAACGGTCCCTACGAGCAGTACTTC.

The chain joins TRBV9 to TRBJ2-1; a weak D match, TRBD1 (7 bases). Germline assignment: CDR1 SGDLS and CDR2 YYNGEE. Trimming pared 4 bases from V and 0 bases from J, leaving 14 bases between. CDR3 length: 16 residues. The CDR3 loop reads CASSITQGGSYNEQFF. The CDR3 region has the DNA TGTGCCAGCAGCATCACTCAGGGGGGCTCCTACAATGAGCAGTTCTTC.

The chain combines TRBV7-2 with TRBJ1-3; D not resolved. This CDR3 has 13 residues. From germline, CDR1 is SGHTA and CDR2 FQGNSA. Between the trimmed V and J ends, which lost 7 bases and 4 bases, there was a span of 11 bases. The CDR3 bases are TGTGCCAGCAACCCTCCTTGGGGAAACACCATATATTTT. It encodes CASNPPWGNTIYF.

The rearrangement uses TRBV7-9 and TRBJ2-5, with D perhaps matching TRBD2 (6 bases). Trimming took 1 base from V and 0 from J, leaving 6 bases between them. CDR3 size: 14 residues. Germline V gives CDR1 SEHNR, CDR2 FQNEAQ (reference sequence). In DNA form, the CDR3 reads TGTGCCAGCAGCTTAGGGAGGGACCAAGAGACCCAGTACTTC. This translates into CASSLGRDQETQYF.

The chain combines TRBV7-9 with TRBJ1-1; possible D gene TRBD1, 6 bases. The length of the CDR3 is 14 residues. The ends were cut back, 5 bases at V and 4 bases at J, with 14 bases in the middle. The germline V gene encodes CDR1 SEHNR and CDR2 FQNEAQ (reference sequence). The CDR3 sequence: CASSPLGGATEAFF. CDR3 DNA sequence: TGTGCCAGCAGCCCCCTTGGGGGGGCCACTGAAGCTTTCTTT.

V is TRBV2 and J is TRBJ1-1, with D possibly matching TRBD1 (5 bases). Trimming removed 5 bases from V and 5 bases from J, with 18 bases in between. The V gene's germline CDR1 is SNHLY and CDR2 FYNNEI. This CDR3 spans 15 amino acids. The CDR3 bases are TGTGCCAGCAGTCCTCGACAGATTCAGAGGACTGAAGCTTTCTTT. Translated: CASSPRQIQRTEAFF.

The CDR3 DNA sequence: TGCGCCAGCAGCCAAGGACAAAACACCGGGGAGCTGTTTTTT. This translates into CASSQGQNTGELFF. V usage is TRBV4-1 and J usage is TRBJ2-2; D remains ambiguous. CDR1 MGHRA and CDR2 YSYEKL come from the germline V gene. The ends were cut back, 1 base at V and 2 bases at J, with 5 bases in the middle. The CDR3 has 14 residues.

This clone has only a few counts. The chain carries TRBV11-2 and TRBJ1-1, with 7 bases identical to TRBD1. The CDR3 length is 13 residues. Germline CDR1 is SGHAT and CDR2 is FQNNGV. Germline trimming cut 5 bases from V and 8 bases from J; bases unmatched to any gene: 8. The CDR3 DNA reads as TGTGCCAGCAGCACTTCTGGGACAGTCGAAGCTTTCTTT. This gives the protein CASSTSGTVEAFF.

This clone turned up a few times. This chain uses TRBV4-1 with TRBJ1-3; tentative D call: TRBD1 (6 bases). CDR3 length: 18 amino acids. The V and J ends lost 4 bases and 2 bases respectively, with 21 bases between them. Germline lookup yields CDR1 MGHRA and CDR2 YSYEKL. The CDR3 DNA follows: TGCGCCAGCAGCCGCCATGGGGGCTTACGGTCACCTGGAAACACCATATATTTT. Translating gives CASSRHGGLRSPGNTIYF.

The chain carries TRBV15 and TRBJ2-1; TRBD2 aligns across 9 bases. CDR1 LNHNV and CDR2 YYDKDF come from the germline V gene (reference sequence). The CDR3 runs to 15 residues. V lost 2 bases and J lost 2; bases outside the gene matches: 1. CDR3: CATSRPSGAYNEQFF. In DNA form, the CDR3 reads TGTGCCACCAGCAGACCTAGCGGGGCCTACAATGAGCAGTTCTTC.

As for this clone: Since a far larger clone is one base different, this is likely a read error. The genes are TRBV2 and TRBJ2-7; D unresolved. The CDR3 covers 11 residues. V lost 5 bases to trimming and J lost 0 bases, with 2 bases between them. Germline CDR1 SNHLY, CDR2 FYNNEI. The CDR3 coding sequence is TGTGCCAGCAGTTTCTCCTACGAGCAGTACTTC. Protein product: CASSFSYEQYF.

The genes are TRBV27 and TRBJ2-5, with D perhaps being TRBD1 or TRBD2 (5 bases each). CDR3 length equals 12 residues. CDR1 is MNHEY and CDR2 is SMNVEV in the germline V gene (reference sequence). V dropped 3 bases and J dropped 4 bases, with 6 bases sitting between them. The CDR3, as DNA: TGTGCCAGCAGTTTTGGGGGAGAGACCCAGTACTTC. Translated: CASSFGGETQYF.

The gene calls are TRBV7-9 and TRBJ2-1; D may be TRBD1 (6 bases). V gave up 4 bases and J gave up 6 bases, with 16 bases separating them. Germline V gene lookup returns CDR1 SEHNR and CDR2 FQNEAQ (reference sequence). The CDR3 is made up of 15 amino acids. This chain's CDR3 is CASSSDSPGTNEQFF. In DNA form, the CDR3 reads TGTGCCAGCAGCTCGGACAGCCCGGGGACCAATGAGCAGTTCTTC.

The chain couples TRBV7-9 to TRBJ2-6, with D possibly being TRBD2 (5 bases). The CDR3 is 17 amino acids. Germline values: CDR1 SEHNR, CDR2 FQNEAQ (reference sequence). The V gene lost 3 bases and the J gene lost 0 bases, with 12 bases spanning the gap. In DNA, the CDR3 is TGTGCCAGCAGCTTTGGACGGGGAGACTCTGGGGCCAACGTCCTGACTTTC. Translating gives CASSFGRGDSGANVLTF.

V is TRBV6-1 and J is TRBJ2-1; TRBD2 aligns across 7 bases. Germline trimming cut 7 bases from V and 7 bases from J; bases unmatched to any gene: 7. This CDR3 contains 13 residues. CDR1 and CDR2 (germline): MNHNS, SASEGT. The CDR3: CASNGLGLNEQFF. The CDR3 bases are TGTGCCAGCAACGGACTAGGTCTGAATGAGCAGTTCTTC.

The chain carries TRBV6-4 and TRBJ2-1; D not resolved. The germline V gene has CDR1 MRHNA and CDR2 SNTAGT. The V gene lost 4 bases and the J gene lost 4 bases, with 8 bases spanning the gap. This CDR3 is 13 amino acids long. The CDR3 is CASSVWVYNEQFF. In DNA, the CDR3 is TGTGCCAGCAGTGTTTGGGTTTACAATGAGCAGTTCTTC.

The chain joins TRBV19 to TRBJ1-2, with a weak D call TRBD1 (5 bases). V was shortened by 5 bases and J by 5 bases, with 21 bases between the two germline ends. The CDR3 contains 16 residues. Germline V gene sequence: CDR1 LNHDA, CDR2 SQIVND (reference sequence). The CDR3 nucleotides are TGTGCCAGTAGTGCCGGATACCGGGACCCCAGTTATGGCTACACCTTC. It codes for CASSAGYRDPSYGYTF. The whole variable domain, filled in from reference TRBV19 and TRBJ1-2, reads DGGITQSPKYLFRKEGQNVTLSCEQNLNHDAMYWYRQDPGQGLRLIYYSQIVNDFQKGDIAEGYSVSREKKESFPLTVTSAQKNPTAFYLCASSAGYRDPSYGYTFGSGTRLTVV.

The rearrangement uses TRBV7-2 and TRBJ2-2; D might be TRBD1 (6 bases). V lost 6 bases, J lost 0 bases, and 17 bases lay in between. The CDR3 runs 17 residues. Germline V gives CDR1 SGHTA, CDR2 FQGNSA. CDR3: CASRGQGVPSNTGELFF. Written as DNA, the CDR3 is TGTGCCAGCAGGGGACAAGGCGTACCTTCGAACACCGGGGAGCTGTTTTTT.

V and J are TRBV18 and TRBJ2-5; D is ambiguous. This CDR3 spans 12 amino acids. CDR1 KGHSH and CDR2 LQKENI come from the germline V gene. V was shortened by 2 bases and J by 2 bases, with 3 bases between the two germline ends. The CDR3 reads CASSPGQETQYF. The DNA for the CDR3 is TGTGCCAGCTCACCAGGGCAAGAGACCCAGTACTTC. Variable domain in full (rest from reference TRBV18 and TRBJ2-5): NAGVMQNPRHLVRRRGQEARLRCSPMKGHSHVYWYRQLPEEGLKFMVYLQKENIIDESGMPKERFSAEFPKEGPSILRIQQVVRGDSAAYFCASSPGQETQYFGPGTRLLVL.